This T cell receptor beta chain was recorded in a study of T cell responses to AZD1222 COVID-19 vaccine. Looked up from germline, CDR1 is SGHRS and CDR2 is YFSETQ. V gave up 4 bases and J gave up 6 bases; unmatched junction bases: 6. The CDR3 is 17 residues long. Study-level results: White British ancestry dominated among donors, who included more females, and clonal diversity was possibly underestimated. Among vaccine-associated CD4 TCRs, coverage spanned spike, with dominance at 160-218 and 743-854.

Of note for this clone: Its antigen remains unidentified.

TCRdb's copy holds only in-frame clones and misses some; the assay was immunoSEQ multiplex PCR. This sample has about 77,000 clones, with more than 85% found just once. The sequence derives from an adult who received the AZD1222 COVID-19 vaccine. The chain couples TRBV5-1 to TRBJ2-2, with 16 bases matching TRBD2. Material: peripheral blood, obtained 28 days after the second AZD1222 dose. In nucleotides, the CDR3 is TGCGCCAGCAGCCCGGGACTAGCGGGAGGGGCAGCCGGGGAGCTGTTTTTT. Its protein is CASSPGLAGGAAGELFF.